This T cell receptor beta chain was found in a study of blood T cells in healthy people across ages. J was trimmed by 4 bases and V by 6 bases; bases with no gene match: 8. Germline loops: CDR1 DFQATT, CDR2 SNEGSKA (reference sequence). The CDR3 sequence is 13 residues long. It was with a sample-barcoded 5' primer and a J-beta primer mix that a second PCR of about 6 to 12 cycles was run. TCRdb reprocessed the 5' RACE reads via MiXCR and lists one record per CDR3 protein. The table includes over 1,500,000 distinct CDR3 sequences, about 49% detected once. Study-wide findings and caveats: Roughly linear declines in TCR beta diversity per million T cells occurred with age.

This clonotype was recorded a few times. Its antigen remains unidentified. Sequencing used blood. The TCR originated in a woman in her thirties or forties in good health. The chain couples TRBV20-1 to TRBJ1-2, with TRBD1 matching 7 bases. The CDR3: CSARRDSAYGYTF. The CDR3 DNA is TGCAGTGCCCGAAGGGACAGTGCCTATGGCTACACCTTC.